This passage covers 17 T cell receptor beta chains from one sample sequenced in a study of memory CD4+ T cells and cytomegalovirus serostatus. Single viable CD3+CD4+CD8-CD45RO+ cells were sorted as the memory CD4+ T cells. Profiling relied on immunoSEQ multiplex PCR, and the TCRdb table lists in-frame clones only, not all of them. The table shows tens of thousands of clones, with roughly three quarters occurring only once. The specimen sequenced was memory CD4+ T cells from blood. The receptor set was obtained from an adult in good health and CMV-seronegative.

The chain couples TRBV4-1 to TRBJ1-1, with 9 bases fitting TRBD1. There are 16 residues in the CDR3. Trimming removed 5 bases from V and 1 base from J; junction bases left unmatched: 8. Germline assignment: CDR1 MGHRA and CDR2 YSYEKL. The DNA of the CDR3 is TGCGCCAGCAGCAGTTTTCCGGGACAGGGGAACACTGAAGCTTTCTTT. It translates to CASSSFPGQGNTEAFF.

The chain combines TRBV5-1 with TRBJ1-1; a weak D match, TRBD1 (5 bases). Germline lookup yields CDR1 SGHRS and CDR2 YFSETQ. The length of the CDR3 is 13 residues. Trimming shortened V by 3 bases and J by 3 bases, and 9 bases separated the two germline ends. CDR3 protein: CASSSTGYTEAFF. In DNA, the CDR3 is TGCGCCAGCAGCTCTACAGGTTACACTGAAGCTTTCTTT.

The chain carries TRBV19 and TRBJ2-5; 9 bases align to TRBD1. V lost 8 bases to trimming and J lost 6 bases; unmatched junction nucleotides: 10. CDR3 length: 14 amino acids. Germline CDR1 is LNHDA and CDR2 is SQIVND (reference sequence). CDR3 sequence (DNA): TGTGCCAGTTCCTCCGGAGGACAGGGGAAGACCCAGTACTTC. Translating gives CASSSGGQGKTQYF.

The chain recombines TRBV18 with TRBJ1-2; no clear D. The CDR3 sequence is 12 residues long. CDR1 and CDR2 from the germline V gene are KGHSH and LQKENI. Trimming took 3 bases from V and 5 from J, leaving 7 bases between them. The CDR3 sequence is CASSPERYGYTF. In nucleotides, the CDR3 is TGTGCCAGCTCACCGGAGAGGTATGGCTACACCTTC.

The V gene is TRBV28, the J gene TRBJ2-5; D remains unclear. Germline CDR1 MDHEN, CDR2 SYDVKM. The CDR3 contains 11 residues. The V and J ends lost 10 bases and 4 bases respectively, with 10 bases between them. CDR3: CATRRAETQYF. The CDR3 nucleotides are TGTGCCACCAGACGAGCAGAGACCCAGTACTTC.

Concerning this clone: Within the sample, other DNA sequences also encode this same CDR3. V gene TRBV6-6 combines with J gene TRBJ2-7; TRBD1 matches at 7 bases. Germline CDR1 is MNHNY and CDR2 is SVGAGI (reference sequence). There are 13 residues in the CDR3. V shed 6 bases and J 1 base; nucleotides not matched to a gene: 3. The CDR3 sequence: CASSRGQSYEQYF. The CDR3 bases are TGTGCCAGCAGCCGGGGACAGTCCTACGAGCAGTACTTC.

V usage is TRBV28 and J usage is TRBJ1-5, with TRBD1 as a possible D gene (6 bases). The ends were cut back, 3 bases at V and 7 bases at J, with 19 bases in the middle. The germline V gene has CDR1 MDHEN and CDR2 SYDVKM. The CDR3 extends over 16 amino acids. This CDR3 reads CASSFSTSGARQPQHF. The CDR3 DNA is TGTGCCAGCAGTTTTTCAACTTCGGGGGCTAGACAGCCCCAGCATTTT.

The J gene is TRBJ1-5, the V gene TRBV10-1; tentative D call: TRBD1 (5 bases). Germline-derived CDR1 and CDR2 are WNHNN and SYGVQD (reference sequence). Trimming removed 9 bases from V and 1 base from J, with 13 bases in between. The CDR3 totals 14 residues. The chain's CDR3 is CARGDSGSNQPQHF. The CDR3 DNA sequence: TGCGCCAGGGGGGACTCAGGGAGCAATCAGCCCCAGCATTTT.

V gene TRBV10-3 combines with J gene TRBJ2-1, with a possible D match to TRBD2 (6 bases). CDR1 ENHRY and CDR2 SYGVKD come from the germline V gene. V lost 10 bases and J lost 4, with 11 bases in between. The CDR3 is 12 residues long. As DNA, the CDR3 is TGTGCCACGGGACTTCTATACAATGAGCAGTTCTTC. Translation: CATGLLYNEQFF.

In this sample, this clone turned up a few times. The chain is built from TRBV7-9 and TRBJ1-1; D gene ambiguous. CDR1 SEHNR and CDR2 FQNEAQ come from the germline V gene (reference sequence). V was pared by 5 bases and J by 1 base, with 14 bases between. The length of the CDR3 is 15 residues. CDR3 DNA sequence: TGTGCCAGCAGCCCGATAGGACTGAAGAACACTGAAGCTTTCTTT. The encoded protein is CASSPIGLKNTEAFF.

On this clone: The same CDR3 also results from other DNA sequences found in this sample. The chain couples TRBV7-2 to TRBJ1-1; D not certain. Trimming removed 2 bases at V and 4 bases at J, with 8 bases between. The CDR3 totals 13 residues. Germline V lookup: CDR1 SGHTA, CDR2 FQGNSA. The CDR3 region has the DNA TGTGCCAGCAGCTTAATTGAATTCACTGAAGCTTTCTTT. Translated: CASSLIEFTEAFF.

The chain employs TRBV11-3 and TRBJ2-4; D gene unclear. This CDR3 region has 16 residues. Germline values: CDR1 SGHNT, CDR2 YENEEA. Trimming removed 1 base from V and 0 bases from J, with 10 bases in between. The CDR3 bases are TGTGCCAGCAGCTTAGGGTCACTGCTAGCCAAAAACATTCAGTACTTC. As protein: CASSLGSLLAKNIQYF.

The CDR3 bases are TGTGCCAGCAGTAGTCAGGGACGCGAGACCCAGTACTTC. Protein sequence: CASSSQGRETQYF. V gene TRBV2 combines with J gene TRBJ2-5; the D call may be TRBD1 or TRBD2 (5 bases each). Germline CDR1 SNHLY, CDR2 FYNNEI. V lost 5 bases, J lost 5 bases, and 12 bases lay in between. The CDR3 runs 13 residues.

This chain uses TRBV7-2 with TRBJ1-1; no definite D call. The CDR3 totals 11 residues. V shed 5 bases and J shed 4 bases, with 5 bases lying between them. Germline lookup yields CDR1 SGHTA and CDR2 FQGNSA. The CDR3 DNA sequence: TGTGCCAGCAGCCCGGCCACTGAAGCTTTCTTT. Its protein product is CASSPATEAFF.

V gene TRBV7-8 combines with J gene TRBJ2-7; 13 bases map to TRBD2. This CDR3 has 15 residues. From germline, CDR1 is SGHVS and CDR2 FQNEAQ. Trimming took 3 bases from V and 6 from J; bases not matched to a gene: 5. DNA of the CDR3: TGTGCCAGCAGCTTTGGACTAGCGGGAGAGGGCGAGCAGTACTTC. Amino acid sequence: CASSFGLAGEGEQYF.

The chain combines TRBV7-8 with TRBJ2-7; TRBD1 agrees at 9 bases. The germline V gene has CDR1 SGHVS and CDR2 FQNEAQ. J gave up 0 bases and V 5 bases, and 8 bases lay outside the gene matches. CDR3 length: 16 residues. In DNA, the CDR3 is TGTGCCAGCAGCCGCAGACAGGGGGGGTCCTCCTACGAGCAGTACTTC. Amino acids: CASSRRQGGSSYEQYF. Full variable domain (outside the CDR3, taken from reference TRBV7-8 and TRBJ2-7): GAGVSQSPRYKVAKRGQDVALRCDPISGHVSLFWYQQALGQGPEFLTYFQNEAQLDKSGLPSDRFFAERPEGSVSTLKIQRTQQEDSAVYLCASSRRQGGSSYEQYFGPGTRLTVT.

The CDR3 sequence is CASRTEGGRETQYF. Here the CDR3 DNA reads TGTGCCAGCAGGACAGAGGGTGGAAGAGAGACCCAGTACTTC. The chain combines TRBV6-5 with TRBJ2-5; D assignment may be TRBD1 or TRBD2 (5 bases each). Germline V gene data show CDR1 as MNHEY and CDR2 as SVGAGI. The CDR3 has 14 residues. V was trimmed by 6 bases and J by 4 bases, leaving 15 bases between them.